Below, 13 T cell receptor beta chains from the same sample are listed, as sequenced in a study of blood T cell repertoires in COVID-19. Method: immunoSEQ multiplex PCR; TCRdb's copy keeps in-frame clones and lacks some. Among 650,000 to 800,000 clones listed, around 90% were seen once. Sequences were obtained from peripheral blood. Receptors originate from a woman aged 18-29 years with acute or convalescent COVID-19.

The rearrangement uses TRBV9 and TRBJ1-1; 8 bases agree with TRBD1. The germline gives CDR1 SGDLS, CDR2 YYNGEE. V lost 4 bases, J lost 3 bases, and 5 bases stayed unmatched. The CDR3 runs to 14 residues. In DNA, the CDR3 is TGTGCCAGCAGCACCAGACAGGGGTACACTGAAGCTTTCTTT. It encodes CASSTRQGYTEAFF.

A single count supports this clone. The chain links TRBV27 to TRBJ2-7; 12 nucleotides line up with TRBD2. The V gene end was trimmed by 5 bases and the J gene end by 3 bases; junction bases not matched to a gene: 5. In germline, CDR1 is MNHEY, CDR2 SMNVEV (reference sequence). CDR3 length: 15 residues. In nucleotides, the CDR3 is TGTGCCAGCAGTCGTACTAGCGGGGGGATCTACGAGCAGTACTTC. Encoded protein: CASSRTSGGIYEQYF.

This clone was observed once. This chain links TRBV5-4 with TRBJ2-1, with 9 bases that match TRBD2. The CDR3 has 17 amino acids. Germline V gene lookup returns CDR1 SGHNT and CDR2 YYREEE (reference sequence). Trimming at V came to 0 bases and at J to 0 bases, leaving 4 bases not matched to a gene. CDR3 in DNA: TGTGCCAGCAGCTTGGAGGCTAGCGGGGTCTCCTACAATGAGCAGTTCTTC. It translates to CASSLEASGVSYNEQFF.

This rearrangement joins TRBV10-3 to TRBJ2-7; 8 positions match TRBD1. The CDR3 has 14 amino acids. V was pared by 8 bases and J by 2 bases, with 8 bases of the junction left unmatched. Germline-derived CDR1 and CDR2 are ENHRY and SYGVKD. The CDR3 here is CAIGGGTGPYEQYF. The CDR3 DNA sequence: TGTGCCATCGGGGGCGGGACAGGCCCCTACGAGCAGTACTTC.

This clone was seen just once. The CDR3 sequence: CASGILRLSTEAFF. For the CDR3, the DNA is TGTGCTAGTGGTATATTGAGGCTGAGTACTGAAGCTTTCTTT. J is TRBJ1-1 and V is TRBV12-5; D is unresolved. This CDR3 spans 14 amino acids. V was clipped by 5 bases and J by 5 bases, with 15 bases between them. The germline gives CDR1 LGHNT, CDR2 FRNRAP.

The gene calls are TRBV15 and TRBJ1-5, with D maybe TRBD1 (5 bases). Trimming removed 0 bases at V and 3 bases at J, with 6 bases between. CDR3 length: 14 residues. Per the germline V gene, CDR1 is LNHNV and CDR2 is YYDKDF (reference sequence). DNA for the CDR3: TGTGCCACCAGCAGAGAGGGGCCCAATCAGCCCCAGCATTTT. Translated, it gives CATSREGPNQPQHF.

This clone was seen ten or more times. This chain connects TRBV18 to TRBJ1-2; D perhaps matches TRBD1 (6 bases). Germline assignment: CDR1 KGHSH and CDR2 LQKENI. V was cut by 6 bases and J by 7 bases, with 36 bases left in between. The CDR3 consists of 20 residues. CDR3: CASSPRGTFLKIRFDRGYTF. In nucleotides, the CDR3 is TGTGCCAGCTCCCCGAGGGGGACATTTCTCAAGATCAGATTCGATCGTGGCTACACCTTC.

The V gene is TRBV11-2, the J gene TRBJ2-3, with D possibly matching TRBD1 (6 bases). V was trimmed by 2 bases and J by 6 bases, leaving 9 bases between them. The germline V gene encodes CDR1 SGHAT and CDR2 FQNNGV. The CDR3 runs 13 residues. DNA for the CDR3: TGTGCCAGCAGCTTAAAGGGGGAGGATACGCAGTATTTT. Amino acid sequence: CASSLKGEDTQYF. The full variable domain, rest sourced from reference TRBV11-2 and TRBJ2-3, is EAGVAQSPRYKIIEKRQSVAFWCNPISGHATLYWYQQILGQGPKLLIQFQNNGVVDDSQLPKDRFSAERLKGVDSTLKIQPAKLEDSAVYLCASSLKGEDTQYFGPGTRLTVL.

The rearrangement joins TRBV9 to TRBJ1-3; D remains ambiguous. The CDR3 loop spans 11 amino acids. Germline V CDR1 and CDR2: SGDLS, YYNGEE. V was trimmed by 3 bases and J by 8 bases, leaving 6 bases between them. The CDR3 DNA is TGTGCCAGCAGCGCCCTAGACACCATATATTTT. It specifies CASSALDTIYF.

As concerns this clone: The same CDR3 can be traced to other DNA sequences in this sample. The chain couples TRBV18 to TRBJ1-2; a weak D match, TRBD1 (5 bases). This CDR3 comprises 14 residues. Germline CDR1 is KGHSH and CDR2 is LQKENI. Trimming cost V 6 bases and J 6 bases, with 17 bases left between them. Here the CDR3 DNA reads TGTGCCAGCTCGCCGAGGGGCCCGGGGGATGGCTACACCTTC. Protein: CASSPRGPGDGYTF.

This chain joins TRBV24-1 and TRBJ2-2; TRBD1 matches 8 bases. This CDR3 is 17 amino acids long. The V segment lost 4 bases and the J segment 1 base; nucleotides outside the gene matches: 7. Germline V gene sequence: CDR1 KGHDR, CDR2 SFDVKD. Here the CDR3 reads CATSDPPGTGNTGELFF. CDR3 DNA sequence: TGTGCCACCAGTGACCCGCCCGGGACAGGGAACACCGGGGAGCTGTTTTTT.

The CDR3 DNA follows: TGTGCCAGCAGCTTTTCGGGAGGGAATGGTGAAAAACTGTTTTTT. As protein: CASSFSGGNGEKLFF. The rearrangement uses TRBV5-6 and TRBJ1-4, with unresolved D. The CDR3 extends over 15 amino acids. Trimming removed 2 bases from V and 7 bases from J, with 15 bases in between. Germline V gives CDR1 SGHDT, CDR2 YYEEEE.

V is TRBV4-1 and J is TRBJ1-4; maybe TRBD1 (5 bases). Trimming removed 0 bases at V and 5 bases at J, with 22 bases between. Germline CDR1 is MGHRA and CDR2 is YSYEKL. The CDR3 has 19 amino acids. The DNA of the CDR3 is TGCGCCAGCAGCCAAGAAGGTAGCCAGGGTTGGTCTCTAAATGAAAAACTGTTTTTT. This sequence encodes CASSQEGSQGWSLNEKLFF.